Sequencing of this T cell receptor beta chain was carried out in a study of blood T cell repertoires in COVID-19. Clinical history reported by participants formed the basis on which cohorts were assigned. V was cut by 0 bases and J by 3 bases, with 12 bases left in between. The CDR3 spans 15 residues. Germline V gives CDR1 SGDLS, CDR2 YYNGEE. Sequencing used immunoSEQ multiplex PCR; TCRdb keeps in-frame clones, though not all of them. The repertoire holds around 340,000 clones, with roughly 85% as singletons. The chain links TRBV9 to TRBJ1-2, with D possibly TRBD1 on 5 matching bases. Sequences were obtained from PBMCs or T cells enriched from blood (not recorded which). This sequence originates from a woman in her 40s with acute COVID-19. CDR3 in DNA: TGTGCCAGCAGCGTAGGCGGTTGGGGGGACTATGGCTACACCTTC. Translating it yields CASSVGGWGDYGYTF.